A single sample is the source of the 18 T cell receptor beta chains below, sequenced in a study of CXCR3-negative and CXCR3-positive naive CD8 T cells. For these receptors, no antigen is known. 5' RACE that incorporated UMI labels was used to prepare the TRB cDNA libraries. No DNA is given; TCRdb re-called the 5' RACE reads and lists each CDR3 protein once. The sample totals about 90,000 distinct CDR3 sequences. Study-level results: Hydrophobicity was higher for TRB CDR3s found in CXCR3-positive naive cells than in CXCR3-negative naive cells.

Sequenced input: naive CXCR3+ CD8+ T cells from blood. Subset defined: CD45RO-CCR7+CD27+CD95- naive CD8+ T cells expressing CXCR3 (TNR3+). Receptors were obtained from a human donor in good health. Some clones in this sample may be carry-over from other donors' samples.

J is TRBJ2-7 and V is TRBV5-6; TCRdb's D call, TRBD1, is unchecked because there is no DNA. The CDR3 is 13 residues long. Per germline, CDR1 SGHDT and CDR2 YYEEEE. The CDR3 sequence: CASSLVRGGEQYF.

This chain links TRBV9 with TRBJ2-2. The CDR3 totals 13 residues. Germline CDR1 is SGDLS and CDR2 is YYNGEE. CDR3 sequence reads: CASRSTNTGELFF.

V is TRBV7-2 and J is TRBJ2-7; TCRdb picks TRBD2, but there is no DNA to check that call. The CDR3 is 16 amino acids. Germline CDR1 is SGHTA and CDR2 is FQGNSA. CDR3 loop: CASSYPSGRPSYEQYF.

This chain uses TRBV13 with TRBJ2-7; TCRdb indicates TRBD2, and absent DNA this call remains unverified. Germline-derived CDR1 and CDR2 are PRHDT and FYEKMQ (reference sequence). This CDR3 has 15 amino acids. CDR3 sequence reads: CASSEGSGDPYEQYF.

CDR3 region: CSVERETAQETQYF. J is TRBJ2-5 and V is TRBV29-1. There are 14 residues in the CDR3. CDR1 SQVTM and CDR2 ANQGSEA come from the germline V gene.

The chain carries TRBV28 and TRBJ2-7; TCRdb returns TRBD2, unconfirmable since there is no DNA. There are 14 residues in the CDR3. Germline assignment: CDR1 MDHEN and CDR2 SYDVKM. CDR3 amino acids: CASRVWRETNEQYF.

V gene TRBV28 combines with J gene TRBJ2-1. CDR3 length equals 13 residues. Germline CDR1 reads MDHEN; CDR2 reads SYDVKM. CDR3 residues: CASSFRRNNEQFF.

This rearrangement joins TRBV29-1 to TRBJ2-7; TCRdb returns TRBD1, unconfirmable since there is no DNA. This CDR3 is built from 14 residues. CDR1 and CDR2 from the germline V gene are SQVTM and ANQGSEA. The CDR3 spells CSAQDRGSSYEQYF.

The rearrangement joins TRBV24-1 to TRBJ2-3; TCRdb's D gene call, TRBD2, goes unchecked for lack of DNA. The CDR3 contains 13 residues. The germline CDR1 and CDR2 sequences are KGHDR and SFDVKD. The CDR3 sequence: CATAGGNTDTQYF.

The J gene is TRBJ1-1, the V gene TRBV6-6; checking the TCRdb D call of TRBD1 is not possible without DNA. The CDR3 has 14 residues. Germline loops: CDR1 MNHNY, CDR2 SVGAGI (reference sequence). CDR3: CASSYSAGATEAFF.

The chain links TRBV12-3 or TRBV12-4 to TRBJ2-1; the D gene TCRdb calls, TRBD1, cannot be checked with no DNA. The CDR3 has 12 amino acids. This CDR3 is CASSFGRDEQFF.

The V call is TRBV12-3 or TRBV12-4, the J call TRBJ2-7; the D gene TCRdb calls, TRBD1, cannot be checked with no DNA. The CDR3 runs to 14 residues. The CDR3 reads CASSFSGVTYEQYF.

The chain links TRBV15 to TRBJ1-1; as DNA is missing, the TRBD1 call by TCRdb cannot be tested. The CDR3 length is 17 residues. CDR1 and CDR2 (germline): LNHNV, YYDKDF (reference sequence). Here the CDR3 reads CATSRDEGDSWNTEAFF.

The chain is built from TRBV15 and TRBJ2-4. The CDR3 extends over 13 amino acids. Germline CDR1 and CDR2: LNHNV and YYDKDF (reference sequence). The CDR3 region is CATSRVSGKIQYF.

The chain carries TRBV5-1 and TRBJ2-1; the TRBD2 assignment by TCRdb is unverifiable without DNA. Germline CDR1 and CDR2: SGHRS and YFSETQ. The CDR3 spans 17 residues. The CDR3 spells CASSPNAGTSGSIEQFF.

The chain uses TRBV7-8 and TRBJ2-3. CDR3 length: 15 residues. From germline, CDR1 is SGHVS and CDR2 FQNEAQ. This chain's CDR3 is CASSLLATGTDTQYF. Full variable domain (rest looked up from reference TRBV7-8 and TRBJ2-3): GAGVSQSPRYKVAKRGQDVALRCDPISGHVSLFWYQQALGQGPEFLTYFQNEAQLDKSGLPSDRFFAERPEGSVSTLKIQRTQQEDSAVYLCASSLLATGTDTQYFGPGTRLTVL.

The chain joins TRBV28 to TRBJ2-7; the D gene TCRdb calls, TRBD2, cannot be checked with no DNA. CDR3 length: 17 residues. Germline CDR1 and CDR2: MDHEN and SYDVKM. The CDR3 protein is CASSLISGLAGGSEQYF.

This chain connects TRBV24-1 to TRBJ2-1; TCRdb reports TRBD2, a call that lacks DNA to check it against. Per germline, CDR1 KGHDR and CDR2 SFDVKD. This CDR3 region has 19 residues. The CDR3 is CATSAPGLAGDGPLNEQFF.